These T cell receptor beta chains were read from a single sample in a study of PD-1 blockade in classical Hodgkin lymphoma. TCRdb's table, derived via immunoSEQ multiplex PCR, lists solely in-frame clones and lacks some. The sample has thousands of clones; about two thirds are singletons. Sequencing was performed on CD8+ T cells from blood, taken at baseline. All receptors derive from a human donor with classical Hodgkin lymphoma. The CDR3 runs from the conserved cysteine through the conserved F or W. D genes are given only for firm matches. The size field is filled for only some rows; it gives once, few, many or a size class.

j_gene: TRBJ2-1
d_gene: NA
v_gene: TRBV7-9
abundance: NA
CDR3aa: CASDEGVGRLFNEQFF
CDR3nt: TGTGCCAGCGACGAGGGTGTGGGCCGACTGTTCAATGAGCAGTTCTTC

j_gene: TRBJ2-1
d_gene: NA
v_gene: TRBV19
abundance: NA
CDR3aa: CASSDERDTTYEQFF
CDR3nt: TGTGCCAGTAGTGACGAGCGGGACACCACATATGAGCAGTTCTTC

j_gene: TRBJ2-3
d_gene: TRBD1
v_gene: TRBV5-1
abundance: large
CDR3aa: CAILRDRGSSTDTQYF
CDR3nt: TGCGCCATTCTTCGGGACAGGGGGTCTAGCACAGATACGCAGTATTTT

j_gene: TRBJ2-7
d_gene: TRBD2
v_gene: TRBV9
abundance: NA
CDR3aa: CASSVSGTSSYEQYF
CDR3nt: TGTGCCAGCAGCGTTTCCGGGACTAGTTCCTACGAGCAGTACTTC

j_gene: TRBJ2-3
d_gene: NA
v_gene: TRBV9
abundance: NA
CDR3aa: CASSVEVPDTQYF
CDR3nt: TGTGCCAGCAGCGTAGAGGTCCCAGATACGCAGTATTTT

j_gene: TRBJ2-1
d_gene: NA
v_gene: TRBV18
abundance: NA
CDR3aa: CASSPIGGSSFMGPYNEQFF
CDR3nt: TGTGCCAGCTCACCAATCGGGGGCTCAAGCTTCATGGGGCCCTACAATGAGCAGTTCTTC

j_gene: TRBJ2-2
d_gene: NA
v_gene: TRBV7-6
abundance: NA
CDR3aa: CASSLGIGGELFF
CDR3nt: TGTGCCAGCAGCTTAGGTATTGGCGGGGAGCTGTTTTTT

j_gene: TRBJ1-2
d_gene: NA
v_gene: TRBV7-9
abundance: few
CDR3aa: CASSLFQGLDGYTF
CDR3nt: TGTGCCAGCAGCTTATTCCAGGGATTGGATGGCTACACCTTC

j_gene: TRBJ2-1
d_gene: NA
v_gene: TRBV7-9
abundance: NA
CDR3aa: CASSLSGLNNEQFF
CDR3nt: TGTGCCAGCAGCTTATCCGGACTCAACAATGAGCAGTTCTTC

j_gene: TRBJ2-7
d_gene: NA
v_gene: TRBV5-4
abundance: few
CDR3aa: CASSLRRGSDEQYF
CDR3nt: TGTGCCAGCAGCTTGCGCCGGGGGTCAGACGAGCAGTACTTC

j_gene: TRBJ2-2
d_gene: NA
v_gene: TRBV4-1
abundance: NA
CDR3aa: CASSQSPGELFF
CDR3nt: TGCGCCAGCAGCCAATCCCCCGGGGAGCTGTTTTTT

j_gene: TRBJ2-1
d_gene: TRBD2
v_gene: TRBV30
abundance: NA
CDR3aa: CAWSPPSGRGYNEQFF
CDR3nt: TGTGCCTGGAGTCCCCCTAGCGGGAGGGGTTACAATGAGCAGTTCTTC

j_gene: TRBJ1-6
d_gene: NA
v_gene: TRBV10-2
abundance: NA
CDR3aa: CASSEWVDSYNSPLHF
CDR3nt: TGCGCCAGCAGTGAGTGGGTGGACTCCTATAATTCACCCCTCCACTTT

j_gene: TRBJ2-3
d_gene: NA
v_gene: TRBV21-1
abundance: NA
CDR3aa: CASSKGSTSGTSLYTDTQYF
CDR3nt: TGTGCCAGCAGCAAAGGATCGACTAGCGGGACTTCCCTTTACACAGATACGCAGTATTTT

j_gene: TRBJ1-1
d_gene: NA
v_gene: TRBV6-6
abundance: NA
CDR3aa: CASTPWTFEPEAFF
CDR3nt: TGTGCCAGCACCCCGTGGACGTTCGAGCCTGAAGCTTTCTTT

j_gene: TRBJ1-6
d_gene: NA
v_gene: TRBV30
abundance: NA
CDR3aa: CACLHQANSPLHF
CDR3nt: TGTGCCTGCCTCCATCAGGCTAATTCACCCCTCCACTTT

j_gene: TRBJ2-4
d_gene: TRBD1
v_gene: TRBV27
abundance: NA
CDR3aa: CASSMGMPGQGVGKAKNIQYF
CDR3nt: TGTGCCAGCAGCATGGGAATGCCGGGACAGGGGGTAGGAAAAGCCAAAAACATTCAGTACTTC

j_gene: TRBJ2-2
d_gene: NA
v_gene: TRBV27
abundance: NA
CDR3aa: CASSFFSTGELFF
CDR3nt: TGTGCCAGCAGTTTCTTCAGCACCGGGGAGCTGTTTTTT

j_gene: TRBJ2-1
d_gene: NA
v_gene: TRBV6-5
abundance: NA
CDR3aa: CASSARGVDEQFF
CDR3nt: TGTGCCAGCAGTGCCCGGGGTGTCGATGAGCAGTTCTTC

j_gene: TRBJ1-6
d_gene: NA
v_gene: TRBV6-5
abundance: NA
CDR3aa: CATRQGGSYNSPLHF
CDR3nt: TGTGCCACCCGCCAGGGAGGCTCCTATAATTCACCCCTCCACTTT

j_gene: TRBJ1-3
d_gene: NA
v_gene: TRBV6-5
abundance: NA
CDR3aa: CATFPGGTSGNTIYF
CDR3nt: TGTGCCACCTTTCCGGGGGGGACCTCTGGAAACACCATATATTTT

j_gene: TRBJ1-1
d_gene: NA
v_gene: TRBV5-8
abundance: NA
CDR3aa: CASSPERARAEAFF
CDR3nt: TGTGCCAGCAGCCCCGAGAGGGCAAGGGCTGAAGCTTTCTTT

j_gene: TRBJ2-5
d_gene: NA
v_gene: TRBV4-1
abundance: once
CDR3aa: CASSRRQEWARDQETQYF
CDR3nt: TGCGCCAGCAGCCGGCGTCAGGAGTGGGCGCGAGACCAAGAGACCCAGTACTTC

j_gene: TRBJ1-6
d_gene: NA
v_gene: TRBV6-1
abundance: NA
CDR3aa: CASIGWGGDNSPLHF
CDR3nt: TGTGCCAGCATCGGTTGGGGGGGGGATAATTCACCCCTCCACTTT

j_gene: TRBJ2-4
d_gene: TRBD1
v_gene: TRBV28
abundance: NA
CDR3aa: CASNDRALPLAKNIQYF
CDR3nt: TGTGCCAGCAACGACAGGGCCCTTCCCTTAGCCAAAAACATTCAGTACTTC

j_gene: TRBJ2-1
d_gene: TRBD2
v_gene: TRBV11-2
abundance: NA
CDR3aa: CAASRTRGEGEQFF
CDR3nt: TGTGCCGCTTCCCGGACTAGGGGTGAGGGTGAGCAGTTCTTC

j_gene: TRBJ2-5
d_gene: TRBD1
v_gene: TRBV6-5
abundance: NA
CDR3aa: CASSYFRDREVETQYF
CDR3nt: TGTGCCAGCAGTTACTTTCGTGACAGGGAAGTAGAGACCCAGTACTTC

j_gene: TRBJ2-7
d_gene: NA
v_gene: TRBV7-9
abundance: medium-sized
CDR3aa: CASSLEWYEQYF
CDR3nt: TGTGCCAGCAGCTTAGAATGGTACGAGCAGTACTTC

j_gene: TRBJ2-1
d_gene: TRBD2
v_gene: TRBV11-2
abundance: NA
CDR3aa: CASSRGLAGVWSYNEQFF
CDR3nt: TGTGCCAGCAGCCGGGGACTAGCGGGAGTCTGGTCCTACAATGAGCAGTTCTTC

j_gene: TRBJ2-2
d_gene: TRBD1
v_gene: TRBV29-1
abundance: NA
CDR3aa: CSVGQGGPGELFF
CDR3nt: TGCAGCGTTGGACAGGGTGGTCCCGGGGAGCTGTTTTTT

j_gene: TRBJ2-7
d_gene: TRBD2
v_gene: TRBV5-1
abundance: NA
CDR3aa: CASSWTSGSYEQYF
CDR3nt: TGCGCCAGCAGTTGGACTAGCGGGAGCTACGAGCAGTACTTC

j_gene: TRBJ1-1
d_gene: TRBD1
v_gene: TRBV11-1
abundance: NA
CDR3aa: CASSPGTGGLNTEAFF
CDR3nt: TGTGCCAGCAGCCCCGGGACAGGGGGGTTAAACACTGAAGCTTTCTTT

j_gene: TRBJ2-1
d_gene: NA
v_gene: TRBV10-3
abundance: NA
CDR3aa: CASSFLRDWDSNEQFF
CDR3nt: TGTGCCAGCAGTTTCCTCCGGGACTGGGACTCCAATGAGCAGTTCTTC

j_gene: TRBJ2-1
d_gene: NA
v_gene: TRBV6-5
abundance: NA
CDR3aa: CASSYGPDNEQFF
CDR3nt: TGTGCCAGCAGTTACGGGCCGGACAATGAGCAGTTCTTC

j_gene: TRBJ2-1
d_gene: NA
v_gene: TRBV2
abundance: NA
CDR3aa: CASSERDSGEQFF
CDR3nt: TGTGCCAGCAGTGAACGAGACTCCGGTGAGCAGTTCTTC

j_gene: TRBJ2-1
d_gene: NA
v_gene: TRBV9
abundance: NA
CDR3aa: CASSDSGGSYNEQFF
CDR3nt: TGTGCCAGCAGCGATAGCGGAGGCTCCTACAATGAGCAGTTCTTC

j_gene: TRBJ1-5
d_gene: NA
v_gene: TRBV19
abundance: few
CDR3aa: CASGRTSNQPQHF
CDR3nt: TGTGCCAGTGGCAGAACTAGCAATCAGCCCCAGCATTTT

j_gene: TRBJ2-1
d_gene: TRBD2
v_gene: TRBV5-4
abundance: NA
CDR3aa: CASSQAGNEQFF
CDR3nt: TGCGCCAGCAGCCAAGCGGGAAACGAGCAGTTCTTC

j_gene: TRBJ2-2
d_gene: TRBD1
v_gene: TRBV19
abundance: NA
CDR3aa: CASTWTGGASGELFF
CDR3nt: TGTGCCAGTACTTGGACAGGGGGCGCCTCCGGGGAGCTGTTTTTT

j_gene: TRBJ2-1
d_gene: NA
v_gene: TRBV5-1
abundance: NA
CDR3aa: CASSLRSGSSYNEQFF
CDR3nt: TGCGCCAGCAGCTTGAGATCGGGCAGCTCCTACAATGAGCAGTTCTTC

j_gene: TRBJ1-1
d_gene: TRBD1
v_gene: TRBV5-4
abundance: NA
CDR3aa: CASSPLDRATETTEAFF
CDR3nt: TGTGCCAGCAGCCCCCTAGACAGGGCTACTGAGACCACTGAAGCTTTCTTT

j_gene: TRBJ1-2
d_gene: NA
v_gene: TRBV6-9
abundance: NA
CDR3aa: CASRRGYGYTF
CDR3nt: TGTGCCAGCAGGAGAGGGTATGGCTACACCTTC

j_gene: TRBJ1-6
d_gene: NA
v_gene: TRBV27
abundance: NA
CDR3aa: CASSLYVTSSYNSPLHF
CDR3nt: TGTGCCAGCAGTTTATATGTTACAAGCTCCTATAATTCACCCCTCCACTTT

j_gene: TRBJ2-1
d_gene: NA
v_gene: TRBV5-4
abundance: NA
CDR3aa: CASSPFERGPDNEQFF
CDR3nt: TGTGCCAGCAGCCCTTTTGAGAGGGGACCAGACAATGAGCAGTTCTTC

j_gene: TRBJ2-5
d_gene: NA
v_gene: TRBV5-4
abundance: NA
CDR3aa: CASSLDTLQETQYF
CDR3nt: TGTGCCAGCAGCTTAGACACGCTCCAAGAGACCCAGTACTTC

j_gene: TRBJ2-3
d_gene: NA
v_gene: TRBV11-2
abundance: NA
CDR3aa: CASSWEAFTDTQYF
CDR3nt: TGTGCCAGCAGCTGGGAGGCTTTCACAGATACGCAGTATTTT

j_gene: TRBJ2-1
d_gene: NA
v_gene: TRBV9
abundance: NA
CDR3aa: CASSGAKQFF
CDR3nt: TGTGCCAGCAGCGGGGCAAAGCAGTTCTTC